This TCR beta chain was sequenced for a study of blood T cell repertoires in COVID-19. The wider study: The samples span acute and convalescent COVID-19 from the United States, Italy and Spain. The cDNA or gDNA used as material had been derived from T cells, B-cell-depleted T cells, or PBMCs.

Germline V lookup: CDR1 SGHTA, CDR2 FQGTGA. Losses at the gene ends were 5 bases for V and 0 bases for J; bases not matched to a gene: 6. This CDR3 has 16 amino acids. Original handling: Amplification with reference gene primers provided the estimates of nucleated cell counts. The method was immunoSEQ multiplex PCR; TCRdb's version includes in-frame clones alone and lacks a portion of them. That table supplies the V and J calls and clone size; D and trimming were determined from the DNA. This sample has about 390,000 clones, with around 87% found just once. Seattle enrolled patients during active infection and tracked them longitudinally.

The TCR sequence derives from a woman aged 55-69 years with COVID-19, enrolled during active disease. The V and J genes are TRBV7-3 and TRBJ2-1, with 8 nucleotides matching TRBD1. Specimen: peripheral blood. Here the CDR3 reads CASSKTGVSSYNEQFF. DNA of the CDR3: TGTGCCAGCAGCAAGACAGGGGTGAGCTCCTACAATGAGCAGTTCTTC. The full variable domain, completed using reference TRBV7-3 and TRBJ2-1, is GAGVSQTPSNKVTEKGKYVELRCDPISGHTALYWYRQSLGQGPEFLIYFQGTGAADDSGLPNDRFFAVRPEGSVSTLKIQRTERGDSAVYLCASSKTGVSSYNEQFFGPGTRLTVL.